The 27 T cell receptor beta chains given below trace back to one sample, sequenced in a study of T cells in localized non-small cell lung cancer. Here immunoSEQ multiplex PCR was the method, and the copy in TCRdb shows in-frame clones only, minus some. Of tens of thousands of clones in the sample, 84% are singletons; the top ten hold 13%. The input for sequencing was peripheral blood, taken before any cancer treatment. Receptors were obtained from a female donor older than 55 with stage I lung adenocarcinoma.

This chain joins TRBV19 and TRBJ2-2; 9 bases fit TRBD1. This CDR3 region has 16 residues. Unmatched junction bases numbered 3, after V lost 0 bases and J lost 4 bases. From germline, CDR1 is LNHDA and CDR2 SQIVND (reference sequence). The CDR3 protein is CASSIDRGQGTGELFF. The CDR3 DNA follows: TGTGCCAGTAGTATAGATCGGGGACAGGGCACCGGGGAGCTGTTTTTT.

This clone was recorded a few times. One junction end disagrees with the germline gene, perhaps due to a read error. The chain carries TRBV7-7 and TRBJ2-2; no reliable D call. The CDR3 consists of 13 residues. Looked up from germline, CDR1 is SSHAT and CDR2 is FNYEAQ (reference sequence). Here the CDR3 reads CASSPHGSGELFF. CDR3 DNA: TGTGCTAGCAGCCCCCACGGCAGCGGGGAGCTGTTTTTT.

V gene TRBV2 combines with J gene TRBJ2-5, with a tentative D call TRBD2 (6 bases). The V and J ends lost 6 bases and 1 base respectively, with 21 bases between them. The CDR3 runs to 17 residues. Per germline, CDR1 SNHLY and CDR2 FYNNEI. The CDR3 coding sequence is TGTGCCAGCAGACCTACGGGACTCATCTTTTCCCAAGAGACCCAGTACTTC. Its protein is CASRPTGLIFSQETQYF.

CDR3 DNA sequence: TGTGCCATCAGTGAGGACCCTAGGGGGAGGGCCCACAATGAGCAGTTCTTC. This gives the protein CAISEDPRGRAHNEQFF. V and J are TRBV10-3 and TRBJ2-1, with D possibly matching TRBD2 (7 bases). Germline CDR1 reads ENHRY; CDR2 reads SYGVKD. Trimming took 2 bases from V and 5 from J, leaving 19 bases between them. The CDR3 has 17 residues.

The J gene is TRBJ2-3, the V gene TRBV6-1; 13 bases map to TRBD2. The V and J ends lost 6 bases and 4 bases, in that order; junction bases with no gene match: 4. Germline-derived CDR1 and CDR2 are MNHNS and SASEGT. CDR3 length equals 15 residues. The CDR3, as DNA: TGTGCCAGCAGCAAACTAGCGGGAGGGGCAGATACGCAGTATTTT. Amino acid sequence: CASSKLAGGADTQYF.

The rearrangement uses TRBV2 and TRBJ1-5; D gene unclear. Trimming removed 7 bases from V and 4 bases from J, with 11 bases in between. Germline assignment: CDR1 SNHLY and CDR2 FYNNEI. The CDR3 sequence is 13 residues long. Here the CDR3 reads CASTPAWNQPQHF. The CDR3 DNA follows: TGTGCCAGCACCCCCGCCTGGAATCAGCCCCAGCATTTT.

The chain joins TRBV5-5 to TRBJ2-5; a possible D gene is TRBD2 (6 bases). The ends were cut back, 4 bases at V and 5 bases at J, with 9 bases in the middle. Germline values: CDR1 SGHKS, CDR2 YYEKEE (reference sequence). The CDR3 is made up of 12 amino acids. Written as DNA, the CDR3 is TGTGCCAGCAGCCCGGGGGTTGAGACCCAGTACTTC. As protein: CASSPGVETQYF.

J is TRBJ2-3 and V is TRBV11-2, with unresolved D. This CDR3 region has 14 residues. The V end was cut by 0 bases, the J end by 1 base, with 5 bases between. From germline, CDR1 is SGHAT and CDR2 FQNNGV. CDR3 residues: CASSLDLRTDTQYF. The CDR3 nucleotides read TGTGCCAGCAGCTTAGATTTACGCACAGATACGCAGTATTTT.

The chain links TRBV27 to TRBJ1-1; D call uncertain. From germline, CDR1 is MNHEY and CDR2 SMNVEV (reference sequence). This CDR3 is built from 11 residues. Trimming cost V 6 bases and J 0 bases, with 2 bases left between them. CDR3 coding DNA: TGTGCCAGCAGGGTGAACACTGAAGCTTTCTTT. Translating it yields CASRVNTEAFF.

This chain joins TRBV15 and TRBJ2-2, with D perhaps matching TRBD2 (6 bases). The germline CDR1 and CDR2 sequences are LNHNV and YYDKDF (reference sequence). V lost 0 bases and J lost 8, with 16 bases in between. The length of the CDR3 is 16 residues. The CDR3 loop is CATSRDSELASGELFF. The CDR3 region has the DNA TGTGCCACCAGCAGAGATTCAGAACTAGCTTCTGGGGAGCTGTTTTTT.

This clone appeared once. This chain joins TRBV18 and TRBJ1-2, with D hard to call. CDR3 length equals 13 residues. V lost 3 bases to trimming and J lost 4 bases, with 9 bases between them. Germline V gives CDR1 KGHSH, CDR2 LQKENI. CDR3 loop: CASSPQGIYGYTF. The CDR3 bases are TGTGCCAGCTCACCGCAAGGAATCTATGGCTACACCTTC.

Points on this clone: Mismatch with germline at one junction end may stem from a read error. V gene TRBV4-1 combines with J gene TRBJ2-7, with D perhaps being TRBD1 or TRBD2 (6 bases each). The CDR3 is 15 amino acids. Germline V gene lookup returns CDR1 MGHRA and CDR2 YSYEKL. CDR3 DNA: TGCGCGAGCAGGCACATGGGGGGCGCGTCCTACGAGCAGTACTTC. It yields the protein CASRHMGGASYEQYF.

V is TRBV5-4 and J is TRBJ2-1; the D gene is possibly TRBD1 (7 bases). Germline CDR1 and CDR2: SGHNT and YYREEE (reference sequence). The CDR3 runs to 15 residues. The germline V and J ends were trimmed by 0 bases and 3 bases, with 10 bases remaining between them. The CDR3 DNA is TGTGCCAGCAGCTTGGACAGGGGAGGCTACAATGAGCAGTTCTTC. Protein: CASSLDRGGYNEQFF.

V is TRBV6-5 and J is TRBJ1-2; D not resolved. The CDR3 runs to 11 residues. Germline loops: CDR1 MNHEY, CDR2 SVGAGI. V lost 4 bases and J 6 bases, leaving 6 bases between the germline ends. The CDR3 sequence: CASSFSNGYTF. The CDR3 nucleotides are TGTGCCAGCAGTTTTTCAAATGGCTACACCTTC.

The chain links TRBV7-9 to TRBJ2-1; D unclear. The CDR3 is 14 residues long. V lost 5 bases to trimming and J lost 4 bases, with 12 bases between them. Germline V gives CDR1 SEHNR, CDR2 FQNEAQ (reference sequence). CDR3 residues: CASSAARIYNEQFF. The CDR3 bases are TGTGCCAGCAGCGCAGCCCGGATTTACAATGAGCAGTTCTTC.

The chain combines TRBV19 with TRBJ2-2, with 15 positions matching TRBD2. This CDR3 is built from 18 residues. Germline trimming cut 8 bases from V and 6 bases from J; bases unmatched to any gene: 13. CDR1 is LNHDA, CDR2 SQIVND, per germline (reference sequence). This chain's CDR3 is CASAIPGLAGGRAGELFF. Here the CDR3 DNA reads TGTGCCAGTGCGATACCGGGACTAGCGGGAGGAAGGGCCGGGGAGCTGTTTTTT.

CDR3 residues: CATSRDRGRAGSSDTQYF. The CDR3 DNA follows: TGTGCCACCAGCAGAGATCGGGGGAGGGCCGGGAGTTCAGATACGCAGTATTTT. The V call is TRBV15, the J call TRBJ2-3, with 7 bases lining up with TRBD2. Germline CDR1 reads LNHNV; CDR2 reads YYDKDF (reference sequence). V lost 0 bases, J lost 4 bases, and 13 bases stayed unmatched. This CDR3 is 18 amino acids long.

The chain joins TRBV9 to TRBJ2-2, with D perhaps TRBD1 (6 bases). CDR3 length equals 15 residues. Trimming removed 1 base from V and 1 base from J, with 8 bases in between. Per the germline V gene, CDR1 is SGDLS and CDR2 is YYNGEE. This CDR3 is CASSVTGRNTGELFF. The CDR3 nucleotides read TGTGCCAGCAGCGTAACAGGGAGGAACACCGGGGAGCTGTTTTTT.

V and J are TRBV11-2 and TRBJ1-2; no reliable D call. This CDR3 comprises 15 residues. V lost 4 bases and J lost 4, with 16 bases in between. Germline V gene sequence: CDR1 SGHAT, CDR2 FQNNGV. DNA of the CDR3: TGTGCCAGCAGCTCCCCAAGGACCGGGCCCTATGGCTACACCTTC. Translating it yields CASSSPRTGPYGYTF.

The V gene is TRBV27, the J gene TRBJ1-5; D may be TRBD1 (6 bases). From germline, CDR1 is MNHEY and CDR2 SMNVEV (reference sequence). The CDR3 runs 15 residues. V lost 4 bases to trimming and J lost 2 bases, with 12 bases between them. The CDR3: CASSYTGYGNQPQHF. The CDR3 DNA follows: TGTGCCAGCAGTTACACAGGGTACGGCAATCAGCCCCAGCATTTT.

CDR3 coding DNA: TGTGCCTGGAGTTCGGGACAGGGGGGACGATATGGCTACACCTTC. It yields the protein CAWSSGQGGRYGYTF. The rearrangement joins TRBV30 to TRBJ1-2; 11 nucleotides align to TRBD1. Germline V CDR1 and CDR2: GTSNPN, SVGIG (reference sequence). J was trimmed by 5 bases and V by 2 bases; bases with no gene match: 7. The CDR3 covers 15 residues.

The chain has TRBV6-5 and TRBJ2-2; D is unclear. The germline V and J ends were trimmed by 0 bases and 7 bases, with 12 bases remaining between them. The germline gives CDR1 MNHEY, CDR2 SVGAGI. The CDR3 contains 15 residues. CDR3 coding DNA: TGTGCCAGCAGTTACTCGGCTCAGAAGGGCGGGGAGCTGTTTTTT. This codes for CASSYSAQKGGELFF.

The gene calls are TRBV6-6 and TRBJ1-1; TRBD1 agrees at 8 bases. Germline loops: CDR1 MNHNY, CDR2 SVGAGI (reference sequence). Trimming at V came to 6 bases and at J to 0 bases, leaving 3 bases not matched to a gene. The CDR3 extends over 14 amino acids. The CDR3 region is CASRVDRVNTEAFF. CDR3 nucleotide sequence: TGTGCCAGCAGGGTGGACAGGGTGAACACTGAAGCTTTCTTT.

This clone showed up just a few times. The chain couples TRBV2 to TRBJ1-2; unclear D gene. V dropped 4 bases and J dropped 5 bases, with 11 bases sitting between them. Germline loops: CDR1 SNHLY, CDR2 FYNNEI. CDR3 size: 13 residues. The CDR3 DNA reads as TGTGCCAGCAGTGTTAAACAGTTATATGGCTACACCTTC. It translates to CASSVKQLYGYTF.

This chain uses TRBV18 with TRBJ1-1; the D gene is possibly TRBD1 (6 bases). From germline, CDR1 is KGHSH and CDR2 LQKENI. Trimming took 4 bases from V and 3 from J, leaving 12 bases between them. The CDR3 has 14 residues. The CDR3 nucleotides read TGTGCCAGCTCACGGGAAGGGGGGTACACTGAAGCTTTCTTT. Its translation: CASSREGGYTEAFF.

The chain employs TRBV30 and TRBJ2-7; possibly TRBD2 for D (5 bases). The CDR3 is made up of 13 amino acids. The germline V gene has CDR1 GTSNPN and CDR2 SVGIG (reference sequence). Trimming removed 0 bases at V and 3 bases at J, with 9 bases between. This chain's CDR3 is CAWSVRLFYEQYF. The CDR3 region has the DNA TGTGCCTGGAGTGTACGACTATTCTACGAGCAGTACTTC.

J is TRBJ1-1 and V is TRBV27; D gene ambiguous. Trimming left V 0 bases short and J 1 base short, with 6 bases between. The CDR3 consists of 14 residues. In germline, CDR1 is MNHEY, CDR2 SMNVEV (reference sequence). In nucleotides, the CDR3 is TGTGCCAGCAGTTTATCTTGGGGGAACACTGAAGCTTTCTTT. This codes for CASSLSWGNTEAFF.